A selection of T cell receptor beta chains follows, all from one sample in a study of T-cell reconstitution after alpha-beta-depleted transplantation in children. TCRdb redid the calling of the PCR reads with MiXCR, one entry per CDR3 protein. The sample contains about 980,000 distinct CDR3 sequences, about 30% of which appear only once. Sequenced here: PBMCs, mostly from graft donor cells, sampled 360 days after TCRalphabeta/CD19-depleted stem cell transplant. The receptors were gathered from a boy in the first two years of life who had a stem cell transplant for SCID, so the T cells may come from the graft donor. The CDR3 runs from the conserved cysteine through the conserved F or W. A D gene is named only where the DNA matches it firmly. Some rows have no size entry. The others give once, few or many, or a class for an expanded clone.

16	-	-	TRBV4-1	TRBJ2-1	TGCGCCAGCAGCCAAGACTGGCGGAGATCCAACAATGAGCAGTTCTTC	CASSQDWRRSNNEQFF
15	-	-	TRBV2	TRBJ1-5	TGTGCCAGCAGTGGTCCCGGGGGTGGCAATCAGCCCCAGCATTTT	CASSGPGGGNQPQHF
14	TRBD2	few	TRBV20-1	TRBJ2-1	TGCAGTGCTGCGGCTAGCGGGGGTGAGGATGAGCAGTTCTTC	CSAAASGGEDEQFF
18	TRBD2	-	TRBV11-1	TRBJ2-7	TGTGCCAGCACCCCGCTTCGGGAGCGGGGGAATAGCTCCTACGAGCAGTACTTC	CASTPLRERGNSSYEQYF
13	TRBD1	few	TRBV15	TRBJ1-3	TGTGCCACCAGCAGCAGGACAGGGGACACCATATATTTT	CATSSRTGDTIYF
15	-	-	TRBV3-1	TRBJ2-1	TGTGCCAGCAGCCCTCGGAAGAGCTCCTACAATGAGCAGTTCTTC	CASSPRKSSYNEQFF
17	TRBD2	-	TRBV7-6	TRBJ2-1	TGTGCCAGCAGCTCATTACCTAGCGGGGGGAATGTAGATGAGCAGTTCTTC	CASSSLPSGGNVDEQFF
13	-	-	TRBV5-1	TRBJ2-5	TGCGCCAGCACCCGGGACATGCAAGAGACCCAGTACTTC	CASTRDMQETQYF
14	TRBD1	-	TRBV6-1	TRBJ2-7	TGTGCCAGCAGCTCTAGACAGGGGATGAACGAGCAGTACTTC	CASSSRQGMNEQYF
14	-	few	TRBV2	TRBJ2-7	TGTGCCAGCAGCGCCACAGGGAGCCACTACGAGCAGTACTTC	CASSATGSHYEQYF
15	-	many	TRBV7-9	TRBJ1-1	TGTGCCAGCAGCAAGGGATGGGGACAAGACACTGAAGCTTTCTTT	CASSKGWGQDTEAFF
12	TRBD1	few	TRBV6-2/TRBV6-3	TRBJ2-7	TGTGCCAGCAGTGCACAGGGGAACGAGCAGTACTTC	CASSAQGNEQYF
14	-	-	TRBV27	TRBJ2-7	TGTGCCAGCAGAACGACAGCCGCCCCTCGCGAGCAGTACTTC	CASRTTAAPREQYF
13	-	-	TRBV20-1	TRBJ2-1	TGCAGTGCATATAGGACTGTCGGCAATGAGCAGTTCTTC	CSAYRTVGNEQFF
16	TRBD1	-	TRBV20-1	TRBJ1-1	TGCAGTGCCGGAACAGGGGCGCGATTTTTGGGGACTGAAGCTTTCTTT	CSAGTGARFLGTEAFF
17	-	few	TRBV9	TRBJ2-1	TGTGCCAGCAGCCCCGGACCGGGGGACCCATCTTACAATGAGCAGTTCTTC	CASSPGPGDPSYNEQFF
16	-	-	TRBV5-1	TRBJ2-7	TGCGCCAGCAGCACTTTATCCGGGACTGCGAACTACGAGCAGTACTTC	CASSTLSGTANYEQYF
14	TRBD1	once	TRBV20-1	TRBJ2-5	TGCAGTGCTACCGGGGACAGGGAAGAGGAGACCCAGTACTTC	CSATGDREEETQYF
14	-	many	TRBV4-2	TRBJ2-5	TGTGCCAGCAGCCAAGGGCGGACTCAAGAGACCCAGTACTTC	CASSQGRTQETQYF
12	-	few	TRBV5-6	TRBJ1-2	TGTGCCAGCAGCTTTGGAGGGAACGGCTACACCTTC	CASSFGGNGYTF
14	-	few	TRBV19	TRBJ2-1	TGTGCCAGTACCTTCGGCTCCCCCTACAATGAGCAGTTCTTC	CASTFGSPYNEQFF
15	TRBD1	-	TRBV6-1	TRBJ2-2	TGTGCCAGCAGGCCCGGGACAGGAGGGGTGCGGGAGCTGTTTTTT	CASRPGTGGVRELFF
13	-	-	TRBV6-5	TRBJ1-1	TGTGCCAGCAGTTACTCTGGCGGATATGAAGCTTTCTTT	CASSYSGGYEAFF
14	TRBD1	-	TRBV5-1	TRBJ1-2	TGCGCCAGCAGCCCCCCGGGACAGGTCTATGGCTACACCTTC	CASSPPGQVYGYTF
16	TRBD2	-	TRBV6-2/TRBV6-3	TRBJ2-7	TGTGCCAGCAGACGACTAGCGAGGAGCTTCTCCTACGAGCAGTACTTC	CASRRLARSFSYEQYF
16	-	-	TRBV5-1	TRBJ2-5	TGCGCCAGCAGCCCCCCCCCTCCCCGTAGCCAAGAGACCCAGTACTTC	CASSPPPPRSQETQYF
15	-	-	TRBV12-3/TRBV12-4	TRBJ2-1	TGTGCCAGCAGTTTAGAGGAGGGCTTCCACAATGAGCAGTTCTTC	CASSLEEGFHNEQFF
19	-	few	TRBV21-1	TRBJ1-1	TGTGCCAGCAGCACTGTCGTTTTGGATTTTGGGGATGGAGACACTGAAGCTTTCTTT	CASSTVVLDFGDGDTEAFF
15	-	few	TRBV6-5	TRBJ2-4	TGTGCCAGCAGTTACTCGAAGGTGGCCAAAAACATTCAGTACTTC	CASSYSKVAKNIQYF